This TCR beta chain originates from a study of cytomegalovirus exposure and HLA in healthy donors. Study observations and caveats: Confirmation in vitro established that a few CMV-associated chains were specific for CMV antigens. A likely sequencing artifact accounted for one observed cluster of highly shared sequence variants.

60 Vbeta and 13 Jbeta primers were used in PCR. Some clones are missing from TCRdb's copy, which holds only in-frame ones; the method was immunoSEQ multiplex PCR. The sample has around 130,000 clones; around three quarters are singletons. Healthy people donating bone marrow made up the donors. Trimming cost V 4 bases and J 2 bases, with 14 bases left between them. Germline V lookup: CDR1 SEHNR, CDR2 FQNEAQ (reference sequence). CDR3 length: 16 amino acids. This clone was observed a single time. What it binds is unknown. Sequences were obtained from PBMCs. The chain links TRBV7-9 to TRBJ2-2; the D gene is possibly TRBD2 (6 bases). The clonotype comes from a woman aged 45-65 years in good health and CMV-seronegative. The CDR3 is CASSSPGGPNTGELFF. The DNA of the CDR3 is TGTGCCAGCAGCTCCCCCGGAGGGCCTAACACCGGGGAGCTGTTTTTT.